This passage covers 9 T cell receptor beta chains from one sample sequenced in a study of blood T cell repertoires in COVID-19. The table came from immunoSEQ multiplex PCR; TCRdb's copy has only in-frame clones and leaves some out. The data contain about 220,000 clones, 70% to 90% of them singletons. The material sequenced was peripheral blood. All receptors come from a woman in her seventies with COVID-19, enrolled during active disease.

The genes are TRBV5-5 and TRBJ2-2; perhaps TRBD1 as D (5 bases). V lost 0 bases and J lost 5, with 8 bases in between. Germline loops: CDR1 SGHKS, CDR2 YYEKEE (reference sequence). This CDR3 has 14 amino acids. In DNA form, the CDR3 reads TGTGCCAGCAGCTTGGGCTCAGGGACCGGGGAGCTGTTTTTT. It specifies CASSLGSGTGELFF.

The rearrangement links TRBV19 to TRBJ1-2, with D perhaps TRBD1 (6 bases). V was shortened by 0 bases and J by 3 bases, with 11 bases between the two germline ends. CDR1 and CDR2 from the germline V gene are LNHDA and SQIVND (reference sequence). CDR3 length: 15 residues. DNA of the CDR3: TGTGCCAGTAGTATAGACCCAGGGGAGTACTATGGCTACACCTTC. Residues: CASSIDPGEYYGYTF.

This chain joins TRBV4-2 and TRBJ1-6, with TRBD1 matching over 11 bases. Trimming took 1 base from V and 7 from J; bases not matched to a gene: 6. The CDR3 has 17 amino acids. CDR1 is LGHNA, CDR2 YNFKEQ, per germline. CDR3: CASSQGSGTGGNSPLHF. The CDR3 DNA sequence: TGTGCCAGCAGCCAAGGCTCAGGGACAGGGGGAAATTCACCCCTCCACTTT.

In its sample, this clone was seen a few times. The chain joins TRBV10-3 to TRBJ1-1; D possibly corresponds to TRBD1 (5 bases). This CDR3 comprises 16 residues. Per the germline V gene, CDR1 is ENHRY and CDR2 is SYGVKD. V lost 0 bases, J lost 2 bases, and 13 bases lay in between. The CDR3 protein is CAISESIDSLNTEAFF. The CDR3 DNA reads TGTGCCATCAGTGAGTCGATCGACAGTTTAAACACTGAAGCTTTCTTT.

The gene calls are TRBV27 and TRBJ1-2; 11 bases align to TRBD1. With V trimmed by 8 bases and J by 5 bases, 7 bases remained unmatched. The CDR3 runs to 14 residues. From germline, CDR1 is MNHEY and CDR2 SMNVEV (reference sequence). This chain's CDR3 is CASGRTGGTYGYTF. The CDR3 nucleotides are TGTGCCAGCGGCCGGACAGGGGGCACTTATGGCTACACCTTC.

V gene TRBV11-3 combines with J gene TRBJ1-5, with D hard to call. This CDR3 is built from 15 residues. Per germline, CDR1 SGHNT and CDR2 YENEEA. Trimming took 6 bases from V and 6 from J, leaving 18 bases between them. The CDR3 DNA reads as TGTGCCAGCAGTTCGGCATCGGGGAACGGTCAGCCCCAGCATTTT. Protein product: CASSSASGNGQPQHF.

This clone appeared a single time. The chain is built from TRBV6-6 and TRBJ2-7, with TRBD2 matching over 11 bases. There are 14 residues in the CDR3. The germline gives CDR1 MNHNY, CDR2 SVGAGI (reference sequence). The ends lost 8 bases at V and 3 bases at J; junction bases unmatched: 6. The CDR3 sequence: CASGVTSGSYEQYF. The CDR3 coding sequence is TGTGCCAGCGGGGTAACTAGCGGGAGCTACGAGCAGTACTTC.

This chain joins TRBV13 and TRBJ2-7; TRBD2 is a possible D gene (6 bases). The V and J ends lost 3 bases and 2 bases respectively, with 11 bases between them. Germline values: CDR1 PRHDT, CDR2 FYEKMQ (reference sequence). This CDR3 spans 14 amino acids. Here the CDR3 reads CASSLREATYEQYF. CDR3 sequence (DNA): TGTGCCAGCAGCTTGAGGGAGGCGACCTACGAGCAGTACTTC.

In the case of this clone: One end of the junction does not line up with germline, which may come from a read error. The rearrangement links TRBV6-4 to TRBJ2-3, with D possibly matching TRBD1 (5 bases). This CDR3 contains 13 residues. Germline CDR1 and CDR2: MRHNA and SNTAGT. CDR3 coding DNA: TGTGCCAGCAGACCAGGGCGTACAGGTACGCAGTATTTT. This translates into CASRPGRTGTQYF.